This is a list of T cell receptor beta chains from one sample in a study of blood T cell repertoires in COVID-19. Produced via immunoSEQ multiplex PCR; TCRdb's table is partial and in-frame only. The sample carries about 130,000 clones, more than 80% recorded once. Sequencing used peripheral blood. These receptors were taken from a human donor in a cohort sampled during active COVID-19. Each CDR3 is given with its conserved first and last residue. Each record gives: J gene, D gene, V gene, CDR3 DNA, CDR3 protein. The D gene is left open where the match is weak.

J gene: TRBJ2-7
D gene: NA
V gene: TRBV27
CDR3 DNA: TGTGCCAGCAGTTTATCTTTCCGAGGTTACGAGCAGTACTTC
CDR3 protein: CASSLSFRGYEQYF

J gene: TRBJ2-5
D gene: NA
V gene: TRBV30
CDR3 DNA: TGTGCCTGGAGTAGGGGTAGTAGCGGACTCCAGGGGACCCAGTACTTC
CDR3 protein: CAWSRGSSGLQGTQYF

J gene: TRBJ2-7
D gene: TRBD2
V gene: TRBV30
CDR3 DNA: TGTGCCTGGAGTCGGCGGGGGGGACCCTACGAGCAGTACTTC
CDR3 protein: CAWSRRGGPYEQYF

J gene: TRBJ1-4
D gene: NA
V gene: TRBV5-1
CDR3 DNA: TGCGCCAGCAGCTTGCAGGGCCCTGAAAAACTGTTTTTT
CDR3 protein: CASSLQGPEKLFF

J gene: TRBJ1-4
D gene: TRBD1
V gene: TRBV6-5
CDR3 DNA: TGTGCCAGCAGCTTTCGACAGGGTAATGAAAAACTGTTTTTT
CDR3 protein: CASSFRQGNEKLFF

J gene: TRBJ1-2
D gene: NA
V gene: TRBV5-4
CDR3 DNA: TGTGCCAGCAACTTTGATAGGGGTTATGGCTACACCTTC
CDR3 protein: CASNFDRGYGYTF

J gene: TRBJ2-2
D gene: NA
V gene: TRBV4-3
CDR3 DNA: TGCGCCAGCAGCCAAGAGTACGGCGGGTTGAACACCGGGGAGCTGTTTTTT
CDR3 protein: CASSQEYGGLNTGELFF

J gene: TRBJ2-5
D gene: NA
V gene: TRBV2
CDR3 DNA: TGTGCCAGCATCGGGGTGGACGGAGAGACCCAGTACTTC
CDR3 protein: CASIGVDGETQYF

J gene: TRBJ2-1
D gene: NA
V gene: TRBV29-1
CDR3 DNA: TGCAGCGTTGGTAGCGGAGTCTCCTACAATGAGCAGTTCTTC
CDR3 protein: CSVGSGVSYNEQFF

J gene: TRBJ1-1
D gene: TRBD1
V gene: TRBV15
CDR3 DNA: TGTGCCACCAGCAGAGAAGATCCGCAGGGGGACGAAGCTTTCTTT
CDR3 protein: CATSREDPQGDEAFF

J gene: TRBJ2-2
D gene: NA
V gene: TRBV7-6
CDR3 DNA: TGTGCCAGCAGCTTAGGCCAGGGTCCGAACACCGGGGAGCTGTTTTTT
CDR3 protein: CASSLGQGPNTGELFF

J gene: TRBJ1-3
D gene: TRBD1
V gene: TRBV5-8
CDR3 DNA: TGTGCCAGCAGTAGACAGGGTGATTCTGGAAACACCATATATTTT
CDR3 protein: CASSRQGDSGNTIYF

J gene: TRBJ1-2
D gene: NA
V gene: TRBV6-5
CDR3 DNA: TGTGCCAGCAGTTACGGCAAAACAGGAGTAGGAGGCTACACCTTC
CDR3 protein: CASSYGKTGVGGYTF

J gene: TRBJ2-1
D gene: TRBD2
V gene: TRBV2
CDR3 DNA: TGTGCCAGCAGTCCACGGACTAGCGGGAGCAGAGGTTCAAACTACAATGAGCAGTTCTTC
CDR3 protein: CASSPRTSGSRGSNYNEQFF

J gene: TRBJ1-2
D gene: NA
V gene: TRBV4-1
CDR3 DNA: TGCGCCAGCAGCCAAGGGGGGCAGGGCCGGGGCTACACCTTC
CDR3 protein: CASSQGGQGRGYTF

J gene: TRBJ2-7
D gene: NA
V gene: TRBV11-2
CDR3 DNA: TGTGCCAGCAGCCTTGACAGGCACCAAAGCTACGAGCAGTACTTC
CDR3 protein: CASSLDRHQSYEQYF

J gene: TRBJ2-5
D gene: NA
V gene: TRBV7-2
CDR3 DNA: TGTGCCAGCAGCTTAGTGACTGGCGGTCAGACCCAGTACTTC
CDR3 protein: CASSLVTGGQTQYF

J gene: TRBJ2-7
D gene: NA
V gene: TRBV20-1
CDR3 DNA: TGCAGTGCCGACAGCTCCGGGGAGCAGTACTTC
CDR3 protein: CSADSSGEQYF

J gene: TRBJ1-2
D gene: NA
V gene: TRBV12-3/TRBV12-4
CDR3 DNA: TGTGCCAGCAGTTATCCTCAGCGGGGCTACACCTTC
CDR3 protein: CASSYPQRGYTF